What follows are 32 T cell receptor beta chains derived from one specimen sequenced in a study of radiotherapy plus CTLA-4 blockade in lung cancer. Profiling relied on immunoSEQ multiplex PCR, and the TCRdb table lists in-frame clones only, not all of them. The table records 45,000 or so clones, more than 70% of them present only once. The sequencing used peripheral blood, collected from a patient treated with radiotherapy plus ipilimumab. The receptors were gathered from a human donor with non-small cell lung cancer whose response to radiotherapy plus ipilimumab could not be evaluated.

DNA of the CDR3: TGTGCCAGCTCACGTGGGACAGCCCAAGAGACCCAGTACTTC. Translating gives CASSRGTAQETQYF. The V call is TRBV18, the J call TRBJ2-5, with TRBD1 matching 7 bases. This CDR3 is 14 amino acids long. Germline CDR1 KGHSH, CDR2 LQKENI. V trimming: 4 bases; J trimming: 1 base; junction bases outside the gene matches: 3. Looking up the rest from reference TRBV18 and TRBJ2-5 gives the full variable domain: NAGVMQNPRHLVRRRGQEARLRCSPMKGHSHVYWYRQLPEEGLKFMVYLQKENIIDESGMPKERFSAEFPKEGPSILRIQQVVRGDSAAYFCASSRGTAQETQYFGPGTRLLVL.

This chain uses TRBV5-1 with TRBJ2-5; TRBD2 might be the D (6 bases). The CDR3 contains 16 residues. The germline V gene has CDR1 SGHRS and CDR2 YFSETQ. V was pared by 7 bases and J by 5 bases, with 24 bases between. CDR3 nucleotides: TGCGCCAGCCGCCCGAGTCCACTAGAGGCGGGGGAGACCCAGTACTTC. Protein product: CASRPSPLEAGETQYF. Full variable domain (remainder filled in from reference TRBV5-1 and TRBJ2-5): KAGVTQTPRYLIKTRGQQVTLSCSPISGHRSVSWYQQTPGQGLQFLFEYFSETQRNKGNFPGRFSGRQFSNSRSEMNVSTLELGDSALYLCASRPSPLEAGETQYFGPGTRLLVL.

The rearrangement links TRBV11-2 to TRBJ2-3, with 9 nucleotides matching TRBD2. The CDR3 has 19 amino acids. Germline V lookup: CDR1 SGHAT, CDR2 FQNNGV. V was clipped by 1 base and J by 4 bases; unmatched bases: 15. This chain's CDR3 is CASSLGRLAVLGYADTQYF. CDR3 coding DNA: TGTGCCAGCAGCTTAGGGAGACTAGCGGTCCTCGGATATGCAGATACGCAGTATTTT.

CDR3 protein: CASSRDGGYTQYF. In DNA form, the CDR3 reads TGTGCCAGCAGCCGAGACGGGGGGTATACGCAGTATTTT. This chain joins TRBV14 and TRBJ2-3, with 7 bases identical to TRBD2. The CDR3 runs 13 residues. The V gene end was trimmed by 4 bases and the J gene end by 7 bases; junction bases not matched to a gene: 5. Germline CDR1 is SGHDN and CDR2 is FVKESK.

The rearrangement links TRBV4-1 to TRBJ1-4, with D tentatively TRBD1 (6 bases). Germline-derived CDR1 and CDR2 are MGHRA and YSYEKL. V lost 1 base, J lost 4 bases, and 13 bases lay in between. The CDR3 has 16 residues. The CDR3 here is CASSQGGGLGNEKLFF. DNA of the CDR3: TGCGCCAGCAGCCAAGGAGGGGGTCTCGGTAATGAAAAACTGTTTTTT.

The chain is built from TRBV27 and TRBJ1-5, with TRBD1 matching over 7 bases. Losses at the gene ends were 4 bases for V and 5 bases for J; bases not matched to a gene: 5. CDR3 length: 14 amino acids. Germline V gene data show CDR1 as MNHEY and CDR2 as SMNVEV (reference sequence). The CDR3: CASSWRGRDQPQHF. The CDR3 DNA reads as TGTGCCAGCAGTTGGAGGGGGCGCGATCAGCCCCAGCATTTT.

The rearrangement links TRBV28 to TRBJ2-5; 8 positions agree with TRBD2. The CDR3 loop spans 14 amino acids. V lost 2 bases and J lost 7; bases outside the gene matches: 6. Germline V CDR1 and CDR2: MDHEN, SYDVKM. The DNA for the CDR3 is TGTGCCAGCAGTTTACAGCGGGAGAGGGGGACCCAGTACTTC. Translating it yields CASSLQRERGTQYF. Filled out from reference TRBV28 and TRBJ2-5, the complete variable domain reads DVKVTQSSRYLVKRTGEKVFLECVQDMDHENMFWYRQDPGLGLRLIYFSYDVKMKEKGDIPEGYSVSREKKERFSLILESASTNQTSMYLCASSLQRERGTQYFGPGTRLLVL.

The gene calls are TRBV4-3 and TRBJ2-3, with a weak D call TRBD1 (5 bases). Germline lookup yields CDR1 LGHNA and CDR2 YSLEER. The germline V and J ends were trimmed by 0 bases and 7 bases, with 8 bases remaining between them. The CDR3 spans 13 residues. CDR3 sequence: CASSQDTGHTQYF. The CDR3 DNA sequence: TGCGCCAGCAGCCAAGATACAGGACATACGCAGTATTTT.

The chain joins TRBV5-5 to TRBJ1-3; D remains unclear. The CDR3 length is 14 residues. The germline gives CDR1 SGHKS, CDR2 YYEKEE (reference sequence). Trimming shortened V by 4 bases and J by 0 bases, and 8 bases separated the two germline ends. The CDR3 region is CASSTYSSGNTIYF. CDR3 nucleotides: TGTGCCAGCAGCACATATTCCTCTGGAAACACCATATATTTT.

The V gene is TRBV19, the J gene TRBJ1-1; TRBD1 is a possible D gene (6 bases). Trimming left V 7 bases short and J 0 bases short, with 9 bases between. The CDR3 contains 13 residues. CDR1 is LNHDA and CDR2 is SQIVND in the germline V gene (reference sequence). The CDR3 reads CASIGGMNTEAFF. CDR3 DNA sequence: TGTGCCAGTATAGGGGGAATGAACACTGAAGCTTTCTTT.

This clone came up once. V usage is TRBV12-5 and J usage is TRBJ2-5, with D possibly TRBD1 on 5 matching bases. The J call is uncertain, as TRBJ2-7 better fits the DNA end. Germline loops: CDR1 LGHNT, CDR2 FRNRAP. This CDR3 is 12 amino acids long. For the CDR3, the DNA is TGTGCTAGTGGCCGAGGACACCCCGAGCAGTACTTC. This encodes CASGRGHPEQYF.

The CDR3 protein is CSVSTGQRNTEAFF. The CDR3 bases are TGCAGCGTGAGTACGGGACAGCGGAACACTGAAGCTTTCTTT. The chain employs TRBV29-1 and TRBJ1-1; TRBD1 agrees at 7 bases. CDR1 and CDR2 from the germline V gene are SQVTM and ANQGSEA. V lost 6 bases and J lost 1; bases outside the gene matches: 8. The CDR3 has 14 amino acids.

The J gene is TRBJ2-1, the V gene TRBV4-1, with 11 bases fitting TRBD2. This CDR3 region has 17 residues. Germline V CDR1 and CDR2: MGHRA, YSYEKL. V dropped 4 bases and J dropped 7; count of bases not matched to a gene: 12. The CDR3 DNA is TGCGCCAGCAGCCTAGGACTAGCGGGTCCCCAGGGGAATGAGCAGTTCTTC. It encodes CASSLGLAGPQGNEQFF.

The chain recombines TRBV13 with TRBJ1-2; 7 bases align to TRBD1. After removal of 7 bases from V and 2 bases from J, the junction contained 4 bases not matched to a gene. Germline V gene data show CDR1 as PRHDT and CDR2 as FYEKMQ (reference sequence). CDR3 length: 13 residues. The CDR3 region is CASTKGGNYGYTF. The CDR3 region has the DNA TGTGCCAGCACCAAAGGGGGCAACTATGGCTACACCTTC.

In this sample, this clone turned up once. V is TRBV19 and J is TRBJ1-2; D is perhaps TRBD1 (6 bases). This CDR3 spans 14 amino acids. V lost 1 base and J lost 8, with 14 bases in between. The germline V gene has CDR1 LNHDA and CDR2 SQIVND (reference sequence). The CDR3 spells CASSIAPDRSGYTF. CDR3 nucleotides: TGTGCCAGTAGTATAGCCCCGGACAGAAGCGGCTACACCTTC. Full variable domain (remainder filled in from reference TRBV19 and TRBJ1-2): DGGITQSPKYLFRKEGQNVTLSCEQNLNHDAMYWYRQDPGQGLRLIYYSQIVNDFQKGDIAEGYSVSREKKESFPLTVTSAQKNPTAFYLCASSIAPDRSGYTFGSGTRLTVV.

J is TRBJ2-5 and V is TRBV7-2; 11 bases align to TRBD1. CDR1 is SGHTA and CDR2 is FQGNSA in the germline V gene. Trimming at V came to 0 bases and at J to 3 bases, leaving 3 bases not matched to a gene. The CDR3 has 16 amino acids. The chain's CDR3 is CASSLALGQGEETQYF. In DNA form, the CDR3 reads TGTGCCAGCAGCTTAGCCCTGGGACAGGGGGAAGAGACCCAGTACTTC.

The V gene is TRBV15, the J gene TRBJ1-5, with 12 bases fitting TRBD1. The CDR3 is 20 amino acids. Trimming at V came to 5 bases and at J to 2 bases, leaving 16 bases not matched to a gene. Germline V lookup: CDR1 LNHNV, CDR2 YYDKDF (reference sequence). Written as DNA, the CDR3 is TGTGCCACCAGCCTCCATGCCGGGACAGGGGGCGAATTACGCAATCAGCCCCAGCATTTT. Amino acid sequence: CATSLHAGTGGELRNQPQHF.

This clone was recorded a few times. The chain carries TRBV19 and TRBJ2-1; D is unresolved. Trimming left V 4 bases short and J 4 bases short, with 2 bases between. The V gene's germline CDR1 is LNHDA and CDR2 SQIVND (reference sequence). CDR3 size: 11 residues. CDR3 sequence (DNA): TGTGCCAGTAGTACTTACAATGAGCAGTTCTTC. It specifies CASSTYNEQFF.

J is TRBJ2-7 and V is TRBV6-1, with D uncertain. Trimming stripped 5 bases from V and 3 bases from J, with 5 bases between. Germline CDR1 and CDR2: MNHNS and SASEGT. CDR3 length: 11 residues. The CDR3 sequence: CASSRGYEQYF. In DNA, the CDR3 is TGTGCCAGCAGTAGAGGCTACGAGCAGTACTTC.

The count of this clone is one. This chain joins TRBV7-8 and TRBJ2-5; tentatively, D is TRBD2 (7 bases). Deletions cut 1 base from V and 3 bases from J, with 15 bases between. The CDR3 extends over 16 amino acids. From germline, CDR1 is SGHVS and CDR2 FQNEAQ. CDR3 in DNA: TGTGCCAGCAGCTTAGGGGGGGGGCAAGGGGAAGAGACCCAGTACTTC. Its protein is CASSLGGGQGEETQYF.

This clone was seen just once. The chain links TRBV11-2 to TRBJ2-5, with a tentative D call TRBD1 (7 bases). TRBJ2-7 matches the DNA end more closely, so the J call is doubtful. The CDR3 is 17 residues long. Germline V lookup: CDR1 SGHAT, CDR2 FQNNGV. The CDR3 nucleotides are TGTGCCAGCAGCTTAGATCGTGGGAGGACAGGTGCTGACGAGCAGTACTTC. Protein: CASSLDRGRTGADEQYF.

This clone has a handful of counts. One junction end does not reproduce the germline sequence, and a read error may be involved. Other DNA sequences of this sample code for an identical CDR3. The chain recombines TRBV5-1 with TRBJ2-5; the match to TRBD1 covers 12 bases. Germline V gives CDR1 SGHRS, CDR2 YFSETQ. The CDR3 covers 16 residues. The CDR3 here is CASSLPGQGAKETQYF. CDR3 nucleotides: TGTGCCAGCAGCTTGCCGGGACAGGGGGCTAAAGAGACCCAGTACTTC.

The chain joins TRBV7-2 to TRBJ1-6, with D hard to call. V was shortened by 2 bases and J by 8 bases, with 10 bases between the two germline ends. Germline-derived CDR1 and CDR2 are SGHTA and FQGNSA. This CDR3 region has 14 residues. The CDR3 loop reads CASSLRGGHSPLHF. CDR3 in DNA: TGTGCCAGCAGCTTAAGAGGAGGGCATTCACCCCTCCACTTT.

The J gene is TRBJ1-1, the V gene TRBV19, with 8 bases matching TRBD1. CDR3 length: 16 amino acids. Germline values: CDR1 LNHDA, CDR2 SQIVND (reference sequence). Trimming at V came to 10 bases and at J to 1 base, leaving 14 bases not matched to a gene. The chain's CDR3 is CATGTGTGGGNTEAFF. The CDR3 DNA reads TGTGCCACTGGGACGGGGACAGGCGGAGGGAACACTGAAGCTTTCTTT. Together with reference TRBV19 and TRBJ1-1, the CDR3 gives the full variable domain: DGGITQSPKYLFRKEGQNVTLSCEQNLNHDAMYWYRQDPGQGLRLIYYSQIVNDFQKGDIAEGYSVSREKKESFPLTVTSAQKNPTAFYLCATGTGTGGGNTEAFFGQGTRLTVV.

Only one count was recorded for this clone. The gene calls are TRBV7-9 and TRBJ1-3, with 8 positions matching TRBD1. CDR1 and CDR2 from the germline V gene are SEHNR and FQNEAQ (reference sequence). This CDR3 has 15 amino acids. Unmatched junction bases numbered 5, after V lost 5 bases and J lost 2 bases. CDR3: CASSPWTGTGNTIYF. CDR3 nucleotide sequence: TGTGCCAGCAGCCCTTGGACAGGGACTGGAAACACCATATATTTT.

The chain links TRBV2 to TRBJ1-2; D is unresolved. Trimming took 2 bases from V and 7 from J, leaving 11 bases between them. The CDR3 covers 13 residues. CDR1 SNHLY and CDR2 FYNNEI come from the germline V gene. CDR3 DNA sequence: TGTGCCAGCAGTGAACGGGGTGACGGTGGCTACACCTTC. This translates into CASSERGDGGYTF.

The genes are TRBV29-1 and TRBJ1-6, with D unclear. The CDR3 extends over 14 amino acids. CDR1 SQVTM and CDR2 ANQGSEA come from the germline V gene. V shed 4 bases and J shed 2 bases, with 9 bases lying between them. The CDR3 nucleotides are TGCAGCGTTGCCGACACTGCCTATAATTCACCCCTCCACTTT. This encodes CSVADTAYNSPLHF.

The V gene is TRBV5-1, the J gene TRBJ2-3; a possible D gene is TRBD2 (6 bases). The CDR3 consists of 14 residues. V shed 9 bases and J shed 2 bases, with 16 bases lying between them. In germline, CDR1 is SGHRS, CDR2 YFSETQ. The CDR3 nucleotides are TGCGCCACCTCCCGTAGCGGTTCCACAGATACGCAGTATTTT. It codes for CATSRSGSTDTQYF.

This chain connects TRBV11-2 to TRBJ2-5; D possibly corresponds to TRBD1 (6 bases). The germline CDR1 and CDR2 sequences are SGHAT and FQNNGV. Trimming stripped 5 bases from V and 10 bases from J, with 11 bases between. The CDR3 sequence is 11 residues long. CDR3 nucleotides: TGTGCCAGCAGCACGGACAGAAGCCAGTACTTC. Protein: CASSTDRSQYF.

The chain combines TRBV28 with TRBJ1-2; perhaps TRBD1 as D (6 bases). V was cut by 4 bases and J by 8 bases, with 14 bases left in between. CDR3 length: 13 residues. Germline loops: CDR1 MDHEN, CDR2 SYDVKM. The CDR3: CASSSAGEGGYTF. The DNA of the CDR3 is TGTGCCAGCAGTTCCGCAGGGGAGGGGGGCTACACCTTC.

The chain has TRBV9 and TRBJ1-3; 8 bases match TRBD1. CDR1 and CDR2 (germline): SGDLS, YYNGEE. Trimming took 5 bases from V and 6 from J; bases not matched to a gene: 7. This CDR3 is 14 amino acids long. The CDR3 DNA reads TGTGCCAGCAGGGGACAGGATGGGGAAAACACCATATATTTT. Protein: CASRGQDGENTIYF.

V and J are TRBV5-1 and TRBJ2-7, with 11 bases lining up with TRBD2. V lost 0 bases, J lost 0 bases, and 11 bases stayed unmatched. Germline CDR1 is SGHRS and CDR2 is YFSETQ. This CDR3 comprises 19 residues. Here the CDR3 reads CASSLAGGTSGTSSYEQYF. In DNA, the CDR3 is TGCGCCAGCAGCTTGGCGGGGGGGACTAGCGGCACCAGCTCCTACGAGCAGTACTTC.